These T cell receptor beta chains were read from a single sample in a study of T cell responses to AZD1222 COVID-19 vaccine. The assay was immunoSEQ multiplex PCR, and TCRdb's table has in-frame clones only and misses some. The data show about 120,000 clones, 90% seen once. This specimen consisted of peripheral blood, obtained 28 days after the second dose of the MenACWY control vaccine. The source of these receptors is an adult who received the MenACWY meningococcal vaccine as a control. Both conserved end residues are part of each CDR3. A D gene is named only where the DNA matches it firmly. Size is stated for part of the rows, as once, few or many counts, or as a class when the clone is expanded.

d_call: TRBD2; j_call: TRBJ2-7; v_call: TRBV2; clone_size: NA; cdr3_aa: CASSEELTPGGYEQYF; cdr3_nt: TGTGCCAGCAGTGAAGAACTAACCCCGGGAGGCTACGAGCAGTACTTC
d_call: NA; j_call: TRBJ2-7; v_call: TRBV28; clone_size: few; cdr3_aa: CASENRVSGYEQYF; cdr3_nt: TGTGCCAGCGAAAACAGGGTTTCAGGCTACGAGCAGTACTTC
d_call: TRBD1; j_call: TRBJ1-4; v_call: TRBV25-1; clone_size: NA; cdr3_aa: CASSESYTGGREKLFF; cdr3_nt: TGTGCCAGCAGTGAGTCCTATACAGGGGGTCGTGAAAAACTGTTTTTT
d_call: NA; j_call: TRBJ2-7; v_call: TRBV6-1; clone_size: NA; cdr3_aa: CASSETFLRTHEQYF; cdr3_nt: TGTGCCAGCAGTGAGACTTTTTTGCGCACCCACGAGCAGTACTTC
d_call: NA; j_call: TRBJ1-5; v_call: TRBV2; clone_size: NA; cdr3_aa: CASSALGIGEEPQHF; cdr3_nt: TGTGCCAGCAGTGCCCTTGGCATAGGGGAGGAGCCCCAGCATTTT
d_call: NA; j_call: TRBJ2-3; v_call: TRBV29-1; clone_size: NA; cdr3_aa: CSVGRGGTDTQYF; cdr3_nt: TGCAGCGTTGGACGAGGGGGCACAGATACGCAGTATTTT
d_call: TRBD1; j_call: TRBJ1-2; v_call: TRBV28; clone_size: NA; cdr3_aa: CASSPRDSGRSF; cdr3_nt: TGTGCCAGCAGTCCGAGGGACAGCGGTCGGTCCTTC
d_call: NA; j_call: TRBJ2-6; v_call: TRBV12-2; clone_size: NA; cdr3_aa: CASRLSGTGANVLTF; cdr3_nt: TGTGCAAGTCGCTTGTCGGGTACTGGGGCCAACGTCCTGACTTTC
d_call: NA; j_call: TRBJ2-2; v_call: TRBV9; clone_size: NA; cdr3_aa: CASSVTPPPGELFF; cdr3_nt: TGTGCCAGCAGCGTAACTCCACCTCCCGGGGAGCTGTTTTTT
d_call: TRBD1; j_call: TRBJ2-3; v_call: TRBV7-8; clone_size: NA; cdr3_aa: CASSHRGGEADTQYF; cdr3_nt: TGTGCCAGCAGCCACAGAGGGGGCGAGGCAGATACGCAGTATTTT
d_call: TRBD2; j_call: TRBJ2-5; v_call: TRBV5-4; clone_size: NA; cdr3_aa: CASSLRLAGFWQETQYF; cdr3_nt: TGTGCCAGCAGTCTCAGACTAGCGGGATTTTGGCAAGAGACCCAGTACTTC
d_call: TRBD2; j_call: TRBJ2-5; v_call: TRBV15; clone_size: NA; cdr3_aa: CATSRHWTSGAQETQYF; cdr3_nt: TGTGCCACCAGCAGACATTGGACTAGCGGGGCCCAAGAGACCCAGTACTTC
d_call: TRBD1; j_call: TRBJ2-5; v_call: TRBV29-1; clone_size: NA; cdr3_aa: CSVGGQGNTQYF; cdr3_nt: TGCAGCGTTGGGGGACAGGGAAATACCCAGTACTTC
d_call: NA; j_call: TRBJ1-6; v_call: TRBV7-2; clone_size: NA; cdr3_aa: CASSLRVYNSPLHF; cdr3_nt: TGTGCCAGCAGCTTACGCGTCTATAATTCACCCCTCCACTTT
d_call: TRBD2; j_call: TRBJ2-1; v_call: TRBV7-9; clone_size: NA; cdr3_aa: CASSMSGRVGHNEQFF; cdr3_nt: TGTGCCAGCAGCATGTCAGGGAGGGTAGGCCACAATGAGCAGTTCTTC
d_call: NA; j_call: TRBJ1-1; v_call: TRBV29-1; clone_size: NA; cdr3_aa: CSVEFRGRRRVKREAFF; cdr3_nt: TGCAGCGTTGAATTCAGGGGTAGACGTCGGGTAAAGCGGGAAGCTTTCTTT
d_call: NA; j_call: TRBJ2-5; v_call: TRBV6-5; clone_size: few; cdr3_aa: CASSYIKGVETQYF; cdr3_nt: TGTGCCAGCAGTTACATAAAGGGAGTGGAGACCCAGTACTTC
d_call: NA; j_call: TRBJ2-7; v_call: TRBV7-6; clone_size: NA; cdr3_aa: CASSLGGHYEQYF; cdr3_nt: TGTGCCAGCAGCTTAGGGGGGCACTACGAGCAGTACTTC
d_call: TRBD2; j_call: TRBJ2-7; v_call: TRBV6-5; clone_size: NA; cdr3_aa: CASSLAGGTYEQYF; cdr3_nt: TGTGCCAGCAGTCTAGCGGGAGGGACCTACGAGCAGTACTTC
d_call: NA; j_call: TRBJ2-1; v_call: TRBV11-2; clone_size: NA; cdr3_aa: CASSPIGGAYNEQFF; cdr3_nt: TGTGCCAGCAGTCCTATTGGCGGCGCCTACAATGAGCAGTTCTTC
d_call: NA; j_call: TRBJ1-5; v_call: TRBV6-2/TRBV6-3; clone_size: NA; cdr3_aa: CASSYREGAGGNQPQHF; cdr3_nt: TGTGCCAGCAGTTACAGGGAGGGAGCAGGGGGCAATCAGCCCCAGCATTTT
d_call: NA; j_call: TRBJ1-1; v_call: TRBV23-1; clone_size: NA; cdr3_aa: CASSQSPHGAGINLNTEAFF; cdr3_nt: TGCGCCAGCAGTCAATCCCCGCACGGGGCTGGGATAAACTTGAACACTGAAGCTTTCTTT
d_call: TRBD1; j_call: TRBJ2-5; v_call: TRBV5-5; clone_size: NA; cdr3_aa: CASSLDRGLGETQYF; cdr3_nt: TGTGCCAGCAGCTTAGACAGGGGGCTCGGAGAGACCCAGTACTTC
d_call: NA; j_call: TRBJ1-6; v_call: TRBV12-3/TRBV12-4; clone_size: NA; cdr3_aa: CASLLDYNSPLHF; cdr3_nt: TGTGCCAGCCTTCTAGATTATAATTCACCCCTCCACTTT
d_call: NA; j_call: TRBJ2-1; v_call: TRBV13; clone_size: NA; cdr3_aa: CASSLLSERADNNEQFF; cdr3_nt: TGTGCCAGCAGCTTACTGTCTGAGCGGGCGGACAACAATGAGCAGTTCTTC
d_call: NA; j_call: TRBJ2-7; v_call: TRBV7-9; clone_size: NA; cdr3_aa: CASSLALSYEQYF; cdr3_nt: TGTGCCAGCAGCTTAGCGCTGAGCTACGAGCAGTACTTC
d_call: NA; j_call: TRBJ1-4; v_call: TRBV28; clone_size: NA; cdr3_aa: CASSSLNGPEEKLFF; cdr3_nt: TGTGCCAGCAGTTCCCTTAACGGACCCGAGGAAAAACTGTTTTTT
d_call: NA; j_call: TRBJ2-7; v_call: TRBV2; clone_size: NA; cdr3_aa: CASKKDSSYEQYF; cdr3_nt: TGTGCCAGTAAGAAGGATAGCTCCTACGAGCAGTACTTC
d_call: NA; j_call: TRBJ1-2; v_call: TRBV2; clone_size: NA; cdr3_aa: CASLLMELYGYTF; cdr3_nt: TGTGCCAGCTTATTGATGGAGCTCTATGGCTACACCTTC
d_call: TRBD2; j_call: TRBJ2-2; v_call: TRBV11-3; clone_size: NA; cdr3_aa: CASSPGLASTGELFF; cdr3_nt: TGTGCCAGCAGCCCCGGACTAGCTTCCACCGGGGAGCTGTTTTTT
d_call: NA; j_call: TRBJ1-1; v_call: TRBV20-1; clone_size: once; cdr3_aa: CSASGNTEAFF; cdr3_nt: TGCAGTGCCAGCGGGAACACTGAAGCTTTCTTT
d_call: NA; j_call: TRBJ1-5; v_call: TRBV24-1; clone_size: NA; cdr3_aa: CATSDPSLSNQPQHF; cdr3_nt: TGTGCCACCAGTGATCCCTCCCTTAGCAATCAGCCCCAGCATTTT
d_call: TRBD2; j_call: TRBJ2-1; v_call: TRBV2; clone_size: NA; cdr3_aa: CASSESPSGVLEQFF; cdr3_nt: TGTGCCAGCAGTGAATCGCCTAGCGGGGTACTTGAGCAGTTCTTC
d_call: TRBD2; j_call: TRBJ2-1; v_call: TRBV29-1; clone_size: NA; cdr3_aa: CSVAASGRVDEQFF; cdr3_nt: TGCAGCGTTGCGGCTAGCGGGAGAGTAGATGAGCAGTTCTTC
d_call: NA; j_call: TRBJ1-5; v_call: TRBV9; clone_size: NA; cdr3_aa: CASSVAGGPIQFYSNQPQHF; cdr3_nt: TGTGCCAGCAGCGTAGCGGGAGGCCCAATACAGTTCTATAGCAATCAGCCCCAGCATTTT
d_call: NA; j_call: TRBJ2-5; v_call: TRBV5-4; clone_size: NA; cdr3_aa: CASSLSGQETQYF; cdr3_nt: TGTGCCAGCAGCTTATCGGGCCAAGAGACCCAGTACTTC
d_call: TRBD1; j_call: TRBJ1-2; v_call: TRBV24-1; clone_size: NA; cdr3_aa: CATSERTGMGSTF; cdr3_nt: TGTGCCACCAGTGAACGGACAGGGATGGGCAGCACCTTC
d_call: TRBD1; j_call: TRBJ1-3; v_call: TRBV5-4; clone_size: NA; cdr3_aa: CASSLGTGRDGNTIYF; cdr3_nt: TGTGCCAGCAGCTTGGGGACAGGGAGAGATGGAAACACCATATATTTT
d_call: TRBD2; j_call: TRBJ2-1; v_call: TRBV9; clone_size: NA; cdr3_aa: CASSYTGTSDYNEQFF; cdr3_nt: TGTGCCAGCAGCTACACCGGGACTAGCGACTATAATGAGCAGTTCTTC
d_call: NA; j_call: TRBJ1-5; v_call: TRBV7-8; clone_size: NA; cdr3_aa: CASSHRDYSNQPQHF; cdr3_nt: TGTGCCAGCAGCCACCGGGACTATAGCAATCAGCCCCAGCATTTT
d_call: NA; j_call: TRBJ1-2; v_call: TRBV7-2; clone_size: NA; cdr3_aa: CASSLVLIGAPGYTF; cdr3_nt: TGTGCCAGCAGCTTAGTGTTAATAGGGGCTCCTGGCTACACCTTC
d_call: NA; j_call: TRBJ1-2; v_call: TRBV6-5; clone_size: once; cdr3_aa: CASSYSRSHGYTF; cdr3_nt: TGTGCCAGCAGTTACTCAAGGTCACACGGCTACACCTTC
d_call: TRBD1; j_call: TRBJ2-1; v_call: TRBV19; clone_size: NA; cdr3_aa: CASSGGTGYNEQFF; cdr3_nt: TGTGCCAGTAGTGGGGGGACAGGCTACAATGAGCAGTTCTTC
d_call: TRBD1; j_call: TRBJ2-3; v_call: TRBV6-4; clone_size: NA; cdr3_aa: CASSDSGQGSDTQYF; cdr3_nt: TGTGCCAGCAGTGACTCGGGACAGGGGTCAGATACGCAGTATTTT
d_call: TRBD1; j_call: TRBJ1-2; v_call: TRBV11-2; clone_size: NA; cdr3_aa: CASSYQGAAVYGYTF; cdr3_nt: TGTGCCAGCAGCTATCAGGGGGCGGCGGTCTATGGCTACACCTTC
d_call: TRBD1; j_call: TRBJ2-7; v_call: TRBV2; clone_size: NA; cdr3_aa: CASSPGQGAFRGEQYF; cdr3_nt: TGTGCCAGCAGCCCCGGACAGGGGGCTTTCCGGGGCGAGCAGTACTTC